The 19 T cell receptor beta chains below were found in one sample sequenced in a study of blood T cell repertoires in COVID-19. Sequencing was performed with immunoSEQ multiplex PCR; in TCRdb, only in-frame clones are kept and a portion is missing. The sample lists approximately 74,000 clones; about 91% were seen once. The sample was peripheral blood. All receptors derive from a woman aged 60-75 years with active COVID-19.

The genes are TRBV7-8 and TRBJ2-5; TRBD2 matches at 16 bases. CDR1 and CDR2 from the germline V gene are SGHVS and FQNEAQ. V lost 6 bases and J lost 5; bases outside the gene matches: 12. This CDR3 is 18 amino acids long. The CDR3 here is CASRGPGTSGRAAETQYF. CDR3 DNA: TGTGCCAGCAGGGGGCCCGGGACTAGCGGGAGGGCCGCGGAGACCCAGTACTTC.

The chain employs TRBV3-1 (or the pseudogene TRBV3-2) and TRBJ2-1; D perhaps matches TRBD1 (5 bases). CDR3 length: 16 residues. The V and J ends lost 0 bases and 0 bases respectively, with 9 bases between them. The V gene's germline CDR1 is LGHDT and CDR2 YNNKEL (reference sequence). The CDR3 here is CASSQEGQSSYNEQFF. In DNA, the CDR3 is TGTGCCAGCAGCCAAGAGGGGCAGAGCTCCTACAATGAGCAGTTCTTC.

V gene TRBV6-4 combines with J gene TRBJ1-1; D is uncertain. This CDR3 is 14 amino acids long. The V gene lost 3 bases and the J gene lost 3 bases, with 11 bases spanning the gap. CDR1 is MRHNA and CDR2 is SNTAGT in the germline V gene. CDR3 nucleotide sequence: TGTGCCAGCAGTGATAGCCCCGAGGACACTGAAGCTTTCTTT. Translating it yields CASSDSPEDTEAFF.

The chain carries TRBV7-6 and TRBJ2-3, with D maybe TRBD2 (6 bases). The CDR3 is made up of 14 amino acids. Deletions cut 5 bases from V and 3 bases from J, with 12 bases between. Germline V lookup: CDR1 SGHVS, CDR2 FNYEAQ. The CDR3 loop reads CASSRDGGTDTQYF. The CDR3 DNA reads TGTGCCAGCAGCCGAGACGGGGGTACAGATACGCAGTATTTT.

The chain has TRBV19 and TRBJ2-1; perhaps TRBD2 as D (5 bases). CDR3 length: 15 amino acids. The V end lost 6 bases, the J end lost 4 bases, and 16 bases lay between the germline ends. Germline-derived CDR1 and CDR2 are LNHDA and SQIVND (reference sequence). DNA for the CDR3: TGTGCCAGTAGAGCCCTAGCCGCGGCTTACAATGAGCAGTTCTTC. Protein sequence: CASRALAAAYNEQFF.

The CDR3 reads CAWSLPSTQYF. DNA for the CDR3: TGTGCCTGGAGCCTTCCTAGCACGCAGTATTTT. The rearrangement uses TRBV30 and TRBJ2-3; a weak D match, TRBD2 (5 bases). The ends were cut back, 3 bases at V and 9 bases at J, with 10 bases in the middle. There are 11 residues in the CDR3. The germline V gene has CDR1 GTSNPN and CDR2 SVGIG (reference sequence).

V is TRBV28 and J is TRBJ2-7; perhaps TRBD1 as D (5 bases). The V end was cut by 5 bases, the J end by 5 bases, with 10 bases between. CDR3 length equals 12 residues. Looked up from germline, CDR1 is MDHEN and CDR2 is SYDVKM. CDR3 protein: CASSLQAHEQYF. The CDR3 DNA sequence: TGTGCCAGCAGTCTACAGGCCCACGAGCAGTACTTC.

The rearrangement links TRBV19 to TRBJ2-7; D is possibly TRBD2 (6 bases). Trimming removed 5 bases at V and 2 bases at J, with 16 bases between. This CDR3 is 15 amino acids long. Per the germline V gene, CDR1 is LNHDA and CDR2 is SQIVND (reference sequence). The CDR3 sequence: CASSVQRSGAYEQYF. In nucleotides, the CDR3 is TGTGCCAGTAGTGTACAGCGGTCGGGGGCCTACGAGCAGTACTTC.

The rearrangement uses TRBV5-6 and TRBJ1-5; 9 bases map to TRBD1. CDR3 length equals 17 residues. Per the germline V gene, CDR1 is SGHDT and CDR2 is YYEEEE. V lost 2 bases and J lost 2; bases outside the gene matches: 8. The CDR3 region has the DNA TGTGCCAGCAGCTTCGGACAGGGGATAATCGGCAATCAGCCCCAGCATTTT. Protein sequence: CASSFGQGIIGNQPQHF.

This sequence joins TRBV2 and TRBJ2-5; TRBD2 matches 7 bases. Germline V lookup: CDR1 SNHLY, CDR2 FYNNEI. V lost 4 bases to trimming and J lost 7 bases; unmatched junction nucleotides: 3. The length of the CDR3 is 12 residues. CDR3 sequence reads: CASSVGRATQYF. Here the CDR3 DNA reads TGTGCCAGCAGTGTGGGGAGGGCGACCCAGTACTTC.

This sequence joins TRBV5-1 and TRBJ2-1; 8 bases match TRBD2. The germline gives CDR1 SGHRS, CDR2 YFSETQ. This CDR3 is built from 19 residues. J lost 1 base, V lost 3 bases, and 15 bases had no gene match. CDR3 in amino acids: CASSSREVPDYASYNEQFF. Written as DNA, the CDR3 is TGCGCCAGCAGCTCGCGGGAGGTCCCGGACTACGCATCCTACAATGAGCAGTTCTTC.

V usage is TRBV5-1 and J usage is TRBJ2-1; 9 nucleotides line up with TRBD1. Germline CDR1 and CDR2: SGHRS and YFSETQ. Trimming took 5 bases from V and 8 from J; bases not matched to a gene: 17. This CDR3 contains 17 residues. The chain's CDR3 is CASRPIPGTGYRDEQFF. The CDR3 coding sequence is TGCGCCAGCAGACCTATACCCGGGACAGGGTATAGGGATGAGCAGTTCTTC. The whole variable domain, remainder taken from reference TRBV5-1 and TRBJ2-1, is KAGVTQTPRYLIKTRGQQVTLSCSPISGHRSVSWYQQTPGQGLQFLFEYFSETQRNKGNFPGRFSGRQFSNSRSEMNVSTLELGDSALYLCASRPIPGTGYRDEQFFGPGTRLTVL.

CDR3 in DNA: TGTGCCAGCAGAACGGGAGAAGCTTTCTTT. It encodes CASRTGEAFF. The chain combines TRBV6-6 with TRBJ1-1; unclear D gene. This CDR3 spans 10 amino acids. V was trimmed by 6 bases and J by 8 bases, leaving 7 bases between them. CDR1 and CDR2 (germline): MNHNY, SVGAGI (reference sequence).

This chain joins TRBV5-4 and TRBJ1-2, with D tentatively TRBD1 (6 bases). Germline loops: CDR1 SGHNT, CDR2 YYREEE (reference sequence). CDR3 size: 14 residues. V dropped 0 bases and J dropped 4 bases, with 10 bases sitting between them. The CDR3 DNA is TGTGCCAGCAGCTTGGGCGGGGGCGGCTATGGCTACACCTTC. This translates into CASSLGGGGYGYTF.

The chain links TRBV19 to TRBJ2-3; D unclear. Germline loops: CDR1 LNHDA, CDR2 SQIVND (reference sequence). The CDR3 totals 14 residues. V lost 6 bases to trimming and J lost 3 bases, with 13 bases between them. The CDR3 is CASRSSRSTDTQYF. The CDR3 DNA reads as TGTGCCAGTAGAAGCTCGCGCTCGACAGATACGCAGTATTTT.

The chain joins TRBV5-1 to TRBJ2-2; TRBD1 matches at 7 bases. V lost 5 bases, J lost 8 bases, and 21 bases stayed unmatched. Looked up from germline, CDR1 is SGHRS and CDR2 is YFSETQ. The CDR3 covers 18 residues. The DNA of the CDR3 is TGCGCCAGCAGTTTAGGGGTCGCACAGGGGCCAAATCGTGGGGAGCTGTTTTTT. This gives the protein CASSLGVAQGPNRGELFF.

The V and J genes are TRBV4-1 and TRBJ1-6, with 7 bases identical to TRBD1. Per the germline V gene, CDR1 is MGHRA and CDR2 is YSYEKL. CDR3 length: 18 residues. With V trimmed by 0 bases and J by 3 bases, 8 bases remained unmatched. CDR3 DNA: TGCGCCAGCAGCCAAGAAGGAGGGGGCGCGGACTATAATTCACCCCTCCACTTT. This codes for CASSQEGGGADYNSPLHF.

The CDR3 DNA reads as TGTGCCAGCAGCTTCGATGGGACAGGGCGGTTAGACCTAGCCAAAAACATTCAGTACTTC. It is translated as CASSFDGTGRLDLAKNIQYF. The chain couples TRBV5-8 to TRBJ2-4; 9 bases match TRBD1. The length of the CDR3 is 20 residues. V dropped 2 bases and J dropped 0; count of bases not matched to a gene: 15. Germline CDR1 is SGHTS and CDR2 is YDEGEE.

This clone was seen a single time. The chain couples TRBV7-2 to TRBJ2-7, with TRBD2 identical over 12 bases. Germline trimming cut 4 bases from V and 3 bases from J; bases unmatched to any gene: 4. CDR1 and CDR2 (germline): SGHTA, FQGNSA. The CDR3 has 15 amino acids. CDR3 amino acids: CASSWGLAGLYEQYF. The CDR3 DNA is TGTGCCAGCAGCTGGGGACTAGCGGGCCTCTACGAGCAGTACTTC. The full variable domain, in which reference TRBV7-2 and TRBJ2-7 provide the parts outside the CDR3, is GAGVSQSPSNKVTEKGKDVELRCDPISGHTALYWYRQSLGQGLEFLIYFQGNSAPDKSGLPSDRFSAERTGGSVSTLTIQRTQQEDSAVYLCASSWGLAGLYEQYFGPGTRLTVT.